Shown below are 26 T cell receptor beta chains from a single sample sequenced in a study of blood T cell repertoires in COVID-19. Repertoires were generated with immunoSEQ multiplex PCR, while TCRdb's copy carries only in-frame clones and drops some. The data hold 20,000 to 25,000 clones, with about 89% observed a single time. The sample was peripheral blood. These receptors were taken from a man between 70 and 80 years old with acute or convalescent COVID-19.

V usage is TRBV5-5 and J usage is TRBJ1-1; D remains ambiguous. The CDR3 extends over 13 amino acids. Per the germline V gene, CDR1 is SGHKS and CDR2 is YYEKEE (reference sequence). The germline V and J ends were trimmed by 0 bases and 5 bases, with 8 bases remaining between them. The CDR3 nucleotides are TGTGCCAGCAGCTTGGATCTAGTGACTGAAGCTTTCTTT. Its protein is CASSLDLVTEAFF.

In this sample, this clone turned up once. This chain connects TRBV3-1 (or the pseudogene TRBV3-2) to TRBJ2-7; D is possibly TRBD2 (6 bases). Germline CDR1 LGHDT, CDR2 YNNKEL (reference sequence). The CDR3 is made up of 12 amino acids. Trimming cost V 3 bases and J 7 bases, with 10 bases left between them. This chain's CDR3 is CASSHTGGEQYF. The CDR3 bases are TGTGCCAGCAGCCATACCGGGGGAGAGCAGTACTTC.

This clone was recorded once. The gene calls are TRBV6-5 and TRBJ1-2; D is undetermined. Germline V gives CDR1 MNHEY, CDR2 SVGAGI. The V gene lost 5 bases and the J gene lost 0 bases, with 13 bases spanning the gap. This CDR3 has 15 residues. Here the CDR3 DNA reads TGTGCCAGCAGTAAATCAGGAATAGCTAACTATGGCTACACCTTC. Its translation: CASSKSGIANYGYTF.

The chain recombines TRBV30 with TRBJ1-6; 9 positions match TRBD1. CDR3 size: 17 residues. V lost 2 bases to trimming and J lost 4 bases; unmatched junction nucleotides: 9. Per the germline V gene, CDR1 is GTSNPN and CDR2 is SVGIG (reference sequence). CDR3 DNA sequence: TGTGCCTGGAGTCTGTCCGTCGGGACAGGGTATAATTCACCCCTCCACTTT. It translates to CAWSLSVGTGYNSPLHF.

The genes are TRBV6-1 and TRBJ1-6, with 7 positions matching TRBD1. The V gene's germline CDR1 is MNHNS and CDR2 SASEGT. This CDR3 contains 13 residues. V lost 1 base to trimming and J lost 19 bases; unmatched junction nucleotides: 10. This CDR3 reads CASSEVTGNSRHF. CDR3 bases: TGTGCCAGCAGTGAAGTGACAGGGAATTCACGGCACTTT.

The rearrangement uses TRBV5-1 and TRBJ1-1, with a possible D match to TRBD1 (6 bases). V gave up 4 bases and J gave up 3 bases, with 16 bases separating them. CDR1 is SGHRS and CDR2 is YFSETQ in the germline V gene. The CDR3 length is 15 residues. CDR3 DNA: TGCGCCAGCAGCCCACAAACAGGGATCCACACTGAAGCTTTCTTT. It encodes CASSPQTGIHTEAFF. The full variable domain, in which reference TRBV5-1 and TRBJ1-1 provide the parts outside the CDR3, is KAGVTQTPRYLIKTRGQQVTLSCSPISGHRSVSWYQQTPGQGLQFLFEYFSETQRNKGNFPGRFSGRQFSNSRSEMNVSTLELGDSALYLCASSPQTGIHTEAFFGQGTRLTVV.

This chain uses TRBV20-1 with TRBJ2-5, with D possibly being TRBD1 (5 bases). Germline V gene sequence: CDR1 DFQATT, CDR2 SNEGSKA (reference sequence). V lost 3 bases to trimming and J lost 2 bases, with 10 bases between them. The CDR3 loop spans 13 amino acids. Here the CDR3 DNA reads TGCAGTGCTAGTCTGCCAGGGCAAGAGACCCAGTACTTC. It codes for CSASLPGQETQYF.

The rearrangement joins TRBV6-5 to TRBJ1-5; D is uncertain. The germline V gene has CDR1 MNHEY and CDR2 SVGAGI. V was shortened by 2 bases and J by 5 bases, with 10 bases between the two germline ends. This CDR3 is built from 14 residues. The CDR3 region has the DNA TGTGCCAGCAGTTACGAGGCGATGCATCAGCCCCAGCATTTT. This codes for CASSYEAMHQPQHF.

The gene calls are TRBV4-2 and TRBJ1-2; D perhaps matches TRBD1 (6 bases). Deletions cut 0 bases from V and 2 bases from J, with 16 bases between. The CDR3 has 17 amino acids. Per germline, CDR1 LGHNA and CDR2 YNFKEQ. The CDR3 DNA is TGTGCCAGCAGCCAAGATTTAATAACAGGGAAAAACTATGGCTACACCTTC. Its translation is CASSQDLITGKNYGYTF.

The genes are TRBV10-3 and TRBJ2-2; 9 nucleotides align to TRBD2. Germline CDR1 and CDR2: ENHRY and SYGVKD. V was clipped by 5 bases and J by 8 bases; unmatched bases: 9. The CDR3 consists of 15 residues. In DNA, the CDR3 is TGTGCCATCAGTTTGATGACTAGCGGCGGGGGGGAGCTGTTTTTT. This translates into CAISLMTSGGGELFF.

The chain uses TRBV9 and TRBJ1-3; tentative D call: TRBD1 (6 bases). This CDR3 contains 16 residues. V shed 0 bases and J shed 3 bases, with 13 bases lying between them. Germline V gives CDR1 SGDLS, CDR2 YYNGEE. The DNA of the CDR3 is TGTGCCAGCAGCGTAGCTTGGGACACCCTTGGAAACACCATATATTTT. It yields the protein CASSVAWDTLGNTIYF. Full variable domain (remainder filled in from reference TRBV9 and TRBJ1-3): DSGVTQTPKHLITATGQRVTLRCSPRSGDLSVYWYQQSLDQGLQFLIQYYNGEERAKGNILERFSAQQFPDLHSELNLSSLELGDSALYFCASSVAWDTLGNTIYFGEGSWLTVV.

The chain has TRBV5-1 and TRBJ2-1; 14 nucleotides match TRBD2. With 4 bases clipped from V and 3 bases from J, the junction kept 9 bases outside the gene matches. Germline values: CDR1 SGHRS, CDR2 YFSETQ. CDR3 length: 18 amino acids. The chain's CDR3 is CASSPTSGRAAGYNEQFF. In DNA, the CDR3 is TGCGCCAGCAGCCCGACTAGCGGGAGGGCTGCCGGCTACAATGAGCAGTTCTTC.

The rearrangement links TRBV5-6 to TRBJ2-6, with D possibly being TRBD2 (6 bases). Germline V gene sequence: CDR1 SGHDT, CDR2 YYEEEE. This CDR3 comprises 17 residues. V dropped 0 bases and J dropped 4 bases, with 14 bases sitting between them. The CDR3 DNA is TGTGCCAGCAGCTTGGAGGTGGGCGGGATAGGGGCCAACGTCCTGACTTTC. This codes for CASSLEVGGIGANVLTF. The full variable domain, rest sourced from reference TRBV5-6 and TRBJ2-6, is DAGVTQSPTHLIKTRGQQVTLRCSPKSGHDTVSWYQQALGQGPQFIFQYYEEEERQRGNFPDRFSGHQFPNYSSELNVNALLLGDSALYLCASSLEVGGIGANVLTFGAGSRLTVL.

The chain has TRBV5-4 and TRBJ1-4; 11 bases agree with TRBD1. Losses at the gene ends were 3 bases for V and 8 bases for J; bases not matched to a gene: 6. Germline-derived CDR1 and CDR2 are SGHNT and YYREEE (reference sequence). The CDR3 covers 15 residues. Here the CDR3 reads CASSSGQGAREKLFF. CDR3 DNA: TGTGCCAGCAGCTCCGGACAGGGGGCGCGGGAAAAACTGTTTTTT.

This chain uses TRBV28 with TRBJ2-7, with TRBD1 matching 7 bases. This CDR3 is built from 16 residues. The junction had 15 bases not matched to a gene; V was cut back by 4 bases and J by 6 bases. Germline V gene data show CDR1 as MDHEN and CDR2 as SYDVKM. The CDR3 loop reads CASSSGDRAINGEQYF. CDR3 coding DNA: TGTGCCAGCAGTTCAGGAGACAGGGCGATTAACGGCGAGCAGTACTTC.

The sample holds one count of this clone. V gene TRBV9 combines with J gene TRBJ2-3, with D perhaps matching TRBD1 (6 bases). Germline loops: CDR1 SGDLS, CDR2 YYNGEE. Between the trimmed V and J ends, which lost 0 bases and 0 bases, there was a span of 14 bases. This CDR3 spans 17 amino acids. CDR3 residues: CASSVDPPGQSTDTQYF. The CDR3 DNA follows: TGTGCCAGCAGCGTAGACCCACCGGGACAAAGCACAGATACGCAGTATTTT.

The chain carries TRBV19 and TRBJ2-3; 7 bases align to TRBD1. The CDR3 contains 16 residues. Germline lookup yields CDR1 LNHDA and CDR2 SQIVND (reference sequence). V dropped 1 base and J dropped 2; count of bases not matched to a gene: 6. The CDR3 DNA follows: TGTGCCAGTAGTATAGCCGGGACAGCAAACACAGATACGCAGTATTTT. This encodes CASSIAGTANTDTQYF.

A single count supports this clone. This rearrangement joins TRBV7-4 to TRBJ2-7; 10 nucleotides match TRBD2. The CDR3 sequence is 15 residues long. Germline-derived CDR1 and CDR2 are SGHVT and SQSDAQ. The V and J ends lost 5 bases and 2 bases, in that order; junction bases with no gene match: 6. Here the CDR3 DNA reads TGTGCCAGCAGCGCCGGACTAGCGGTCGCCTACGAGCAGTACTTC. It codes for CASSAGLAVAYEQYF.

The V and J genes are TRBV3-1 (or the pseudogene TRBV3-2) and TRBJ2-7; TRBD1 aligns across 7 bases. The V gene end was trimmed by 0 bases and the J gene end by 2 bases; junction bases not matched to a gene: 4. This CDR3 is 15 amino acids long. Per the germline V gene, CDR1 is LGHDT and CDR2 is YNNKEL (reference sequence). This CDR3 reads CASSQDPGQTYEQYF. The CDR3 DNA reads TGTGCCAGCAGCCAAGACCCGGGACAGACCTACGAGCAGTACTTC.

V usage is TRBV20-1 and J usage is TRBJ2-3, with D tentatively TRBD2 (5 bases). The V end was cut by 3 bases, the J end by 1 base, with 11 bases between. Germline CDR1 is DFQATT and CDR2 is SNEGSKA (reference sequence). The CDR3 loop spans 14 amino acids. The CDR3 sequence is CSASLATGTDTQYF. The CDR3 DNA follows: TGCAGTGCTAGTCTAGCCACAGGCACAGATACGCAGTATTTT.

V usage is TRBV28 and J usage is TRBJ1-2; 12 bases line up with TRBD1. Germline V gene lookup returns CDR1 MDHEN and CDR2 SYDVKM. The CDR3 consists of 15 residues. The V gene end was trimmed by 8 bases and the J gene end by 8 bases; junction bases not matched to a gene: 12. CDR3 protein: CASQEGGTGGSGYTF. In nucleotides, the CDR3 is TGTGCCAGCCAGGAGGGGGGGACAGGGGGCAGCGGCTACACCTTC.

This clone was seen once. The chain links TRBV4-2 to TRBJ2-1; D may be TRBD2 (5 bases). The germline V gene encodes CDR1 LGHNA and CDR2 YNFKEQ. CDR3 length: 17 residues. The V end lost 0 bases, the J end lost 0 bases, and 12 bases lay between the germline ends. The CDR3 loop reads CASSQDEGDSSYNEQFF. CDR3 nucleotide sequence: TGTGCCAGCAGCCAAGATGAGGGAGATAGCTCCTACAATGAGCAGTTCTTC.

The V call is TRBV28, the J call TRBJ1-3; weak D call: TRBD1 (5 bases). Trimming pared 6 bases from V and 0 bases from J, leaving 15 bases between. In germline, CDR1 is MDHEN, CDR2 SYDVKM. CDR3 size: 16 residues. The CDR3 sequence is CASRPTRASSGNTIYF. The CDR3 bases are TGTGCCAGCAGACCAACCAGGGCAAGCTCTGGAAACACCATATATTTT.

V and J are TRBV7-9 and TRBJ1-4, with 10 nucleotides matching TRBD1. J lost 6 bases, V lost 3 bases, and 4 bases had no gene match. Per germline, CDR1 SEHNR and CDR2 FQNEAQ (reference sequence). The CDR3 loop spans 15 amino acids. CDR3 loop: CASSFTGTGDEKLFF. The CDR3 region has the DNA TGTGCCAGCAGCTTCACTGGGACAGGGGATGAAAAACTGTTTTTT.

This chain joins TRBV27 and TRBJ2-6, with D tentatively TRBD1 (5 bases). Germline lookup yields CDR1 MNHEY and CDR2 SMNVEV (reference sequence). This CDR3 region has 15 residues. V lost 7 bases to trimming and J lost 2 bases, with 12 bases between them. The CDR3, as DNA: TGTGCCAGCAAGGCGGACACCCCTGGGGCCAACGTCCTGACTTTC. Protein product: CASKADTPGANVLTF.

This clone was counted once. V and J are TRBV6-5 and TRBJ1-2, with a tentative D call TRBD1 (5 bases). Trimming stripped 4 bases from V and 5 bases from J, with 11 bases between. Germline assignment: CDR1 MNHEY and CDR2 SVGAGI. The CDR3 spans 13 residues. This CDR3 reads CASSSPGRYGYTF. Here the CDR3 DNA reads TGTGCCAGCAGTTCGCCAGGGCGATATGGCTACACCTTC.